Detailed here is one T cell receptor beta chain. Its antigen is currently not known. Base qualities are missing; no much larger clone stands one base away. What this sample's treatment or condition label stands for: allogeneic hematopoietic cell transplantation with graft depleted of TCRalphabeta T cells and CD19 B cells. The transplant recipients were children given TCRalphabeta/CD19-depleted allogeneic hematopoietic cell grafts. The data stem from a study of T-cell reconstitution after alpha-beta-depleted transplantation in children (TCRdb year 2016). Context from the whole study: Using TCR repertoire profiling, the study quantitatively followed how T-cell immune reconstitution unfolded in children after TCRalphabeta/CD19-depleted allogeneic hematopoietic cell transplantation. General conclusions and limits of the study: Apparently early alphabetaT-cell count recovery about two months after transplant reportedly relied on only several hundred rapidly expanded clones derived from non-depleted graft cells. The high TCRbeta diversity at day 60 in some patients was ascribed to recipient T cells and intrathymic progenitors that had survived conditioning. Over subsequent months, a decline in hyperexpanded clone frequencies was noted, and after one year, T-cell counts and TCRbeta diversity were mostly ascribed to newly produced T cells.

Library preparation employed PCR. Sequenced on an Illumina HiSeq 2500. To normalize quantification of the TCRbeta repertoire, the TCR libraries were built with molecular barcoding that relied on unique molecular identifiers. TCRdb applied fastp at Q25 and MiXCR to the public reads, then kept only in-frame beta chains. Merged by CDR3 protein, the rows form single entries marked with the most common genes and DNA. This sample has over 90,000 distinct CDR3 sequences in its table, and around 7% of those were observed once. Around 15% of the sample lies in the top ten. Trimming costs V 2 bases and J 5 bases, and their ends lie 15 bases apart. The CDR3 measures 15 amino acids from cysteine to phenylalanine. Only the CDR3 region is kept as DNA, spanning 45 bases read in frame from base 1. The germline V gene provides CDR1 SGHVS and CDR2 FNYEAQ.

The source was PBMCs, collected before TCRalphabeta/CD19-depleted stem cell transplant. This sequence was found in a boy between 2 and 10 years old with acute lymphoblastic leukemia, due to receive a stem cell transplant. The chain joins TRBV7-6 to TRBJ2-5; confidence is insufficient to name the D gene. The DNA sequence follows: TGTGCCAGCAGCTTAACCTGGAAGGGTAGGGAGACCCAGTACTTC. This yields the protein CASSLTWKGRETQYF.